A selection of T cell receptor beta chains follows, all from one sample in a study of blood T cell repertoires in COVID-19. Sequencing used immunoSEQ multiplex PCR; TCRdb keeps in-frame clones, though not all of them. The sample comprises fewer than 200,000 clones, over 70% of which are singletons, and 6.9% rests with the top ten. The sample comprised peripheral blood. Receptors originate from a man aged 55-75 years with acute or convalescent COVID-19. CDR3s include the opening cysteine and the closing phenylalanine or tryptophan. A D gene is named only where the DNA matches it firmly. Part of the rows lack a size; the others show once, few, many or a class for expanded clones.

>TRBD2|TRBJ2-5|-|TRBV9
TGTGCCAGCAGCCCAGCTAGCGGGCTCCAAGAGACCCAGTACTTC
CASSPASGLQETQYF
>-|TRBJ2-7|-|TRBV21-1
TGTGCCAGCAGCGGTCCGGACAGGGGCCGAAGGGATCTCTACGAGCAGTACTTC
CASSGPDRGRRDLYEQYF
>TRBD2|TRBJ2-3|-|TRBV5-8
TGTGCCAGCAGCCTGGGGGGGACTAGCGGTCGTGCTAGCACAGATACGCAGTATTTT
CASSLGGTSGRASTDTQYF
>-|TRBJ2-1|once|TRBV10-3
TGTGCCATCAGTGAAACCACATCAATTGGGCCCCAGCAGTTCTTC
CAISETTSIGPQQFF
>TRBD2|TRBJ2-5|-|TRBV27
TGTGCCAGCAGTCTCCGAGGGTTTAGCGGGACACAAGAGACCCAGTACTTC
CASSLRGFSGTQETQYF
>TRBD1|TRBJ2-2|-|TRBV28
TGTGCCAGCGGGGCGACAGGGGTAAACACCGGGGAGCTGTTTTTT
CASGATGVNTGELFF
>-|TRBJ1-6|-|TRBV30
TGTGCCTGGAACGATCAGGGGAGCTCACCCCTCCACTTT
CAWNDQGSSPLHF
>TRBD1|TRBJ2-1|few|TRBV15
TGTGCCACCAGCAGAGAGAACCGGGACAGGCAGTTCTTC
CATSRENRDRQFF
>TRBD1|TRBJ2-5|-|TRBV6-5
TGTGCCAGCATGGTCACAGGGGAAGAGACCCAGTACTTC
CASMVTGEETQYF
>-|TRBJ1-6|-|TRBV10-2
TGCGCCAGCACGCCAGGGTTATATAATTCACCCCTCCACTTT
CASTPGLYNSPLHF
>-|TRBJ1-1|-|TRBV18
TGTGCCAGCTCACCACTAGTCGCAGGGAACACTGAAGCTTTCTTT
CASSPLVAGNTEAFF
>-|TRBJ2-2|-|TRBV6-5
TGTGCCAGCAGCCGGACAGGGAGGGGCACCGGGGAGCTGTTTTTT
CASSRTGRGTGELFF
>-|TRBJ1-5|-|TRBV12-3/TRBV12-4
TGTGCCAGCAATCGACAGCCCAATCAGCCCCAGCATTTT
CASNRQPNQPQHF
>-|TRBJ2-1|-|TRBV3-1/TRBV3-2
TGTGCCAGCAGCCAACCCGGCTACAATGAGCAGTTCTTC
CASSQPGYNEQFF
>-|TRBJ2-7|few|TRBV6-5
TGTGCCAGCAGTTACCCCGCAGGCCACGAGCAGTACTTC
CASSYPAGHEQYF
>TRBD2|TRBJ2-1|-|TRBV10-3
TGTGCCATCAGTGGGGGTGCTAGCGGGAGCATGATGGGAGGGTACAATGAGCAGTTCTTC
CAISGGASGSMMGGYNEQFF
>TRBD2|TRBJ2-3|few|TRBV11-2
TGTGCCAGCAGCTTACCCGGGGGGGCAGGTTTCACAGATACGCAGTATTTT
CASSLPGGAGFTDTQYF
>-|TRBJ1-6|-|TRBV7-2
TGTGCCAGCAGCCCGCAGGGAGGATTCGATTCACCCCTCCACTTT
CASSPQGGFDSPLHF
>TRBD1|TRBJ1-2|-|TRBV11-3
TGTGCCAGCAGCTTTACAGGGGAAGTTGGCTACACCTTC
CASSFTGEVGYTF
>TRBD2|TRBJ2-7|-|TRBV5-1
TGCGCCAGCAACGGACTAGCGGGAGGACCCTACGAGCAGTACTTC
CASNGLAGGPYEQYF
>TRBD2|TRBJ2-1|once|TRBV5-1
TGCGCCAGCAGCCTAACACCGACTAGCCAGATCAATGAGCAGTTCTTC
CASSLTPTSQINEQFF
>TRBD2|TRBJ2-1|-|TRBV7-2
TGTGCCAGCAGCTTAAGCGGGAGCTCCTACAATGAGCAGTTCTTC
CASSLSGSSYNEQFF
>TRBD1|TRBJ1-2|once|TRBV5-1
TGCGCCAGCAGCGAATCGACAGGGAACTATGGCTACACCTTC
CASSESTGNYGYTF
>-|TRBJ1-1|-|TRBV7-2
TGTGCCAGCAGCTTCCAGGGTCTGAACACTGAAGCTTTCTTT
CASSFQGLNTEAFF
>-|TRBJ2-1|few|TRBV9
TGTGCCAGCAGCGGTCTAGTCTACAATGAGCAGTTCTTC
CASSGLVYNEQFF
>-|TRBJ2-1|-|TRBV15
TGTGCCACCTCAAAGCTAGTCGCCGGCCCCAATGAGCAGTTCTTC
CATSKLVAGPNEQFF
>TRBD2|TRBJ2-3|-|TRBV19
TGTGCCAGTAGTGGTCCTAGCGGGGGGGCGGGCACAGATACGCAGTATTTT
CASSGPSGGAGTDTQYF
>-|TRBJ2-7|-|TRBV6-5
TGTGCCAGCACTAGAGGTTTCGTCGACGAGCAGTACTTC
CASTRGFVDEQYF
>-|TRBJ1-2|-|TRBV6-5
TGTGCCACCGAAGACAGCAGATATGGCTACACCTTC
CATEDSRYGYTF
>TRBD2|TRBJ2-3|-|TRBV27
TGTGCCAGCAGTAACTCGGGGGGATATGCGCAGTATTTT
CASSNSGGYAQYF
>TRBD2|TRBJ2-3|-|TRBV3-1/TRBV3-2
TGTGCCAGCAGCCAATTTGCGGGAGGGAGGACAAGCACAGATACGCAGTATTTT
CASSQFAGGRTSTDTQYF
>-|TRBJ1-1|once|TRBV5-6
TGTGCCAGCAGCCCATCCTACGGGTCTGAAGCTTTCTTT
CASSPSYGSEAFF
>TRBD1|TRBJ1-1|-|TRBV7-2
TGTGCCAGCAGCTCAGGGGGGACTGAAGCTTTCTTT
CASSSGGTEAFF
>-|TRBJ1-1|-|TRBV5-4
TGTGCCAGCAGCTTGACAGGGATGAACACTGAAGCTTTCTTT
CASSLTGMNTEAFF
>-|TRBJ1-1|-|TRBV23-1
TGCGCCAGCAGTCAACCGAAGACAGGTTTAGTGGGGATTGAAGCTTTCTTT
CASSQPKTGLVGIEAFF
>-|TRBJ2-3|-|TRBV28
TGTGCCAGCAGACTCACAGATACGCAGTATTTT
CASRLTDTQYF
>-|TRBJ1-3|-|TRBV18
TGTGCCAGCTCACCACCGGGGGGAAACTCTGGAAACACCATATATTTT
CASSPPGGNSGNTIYF
>TRBD1|TRBJ1-6|-|TRBV2
TGTGCCAGCATGGTTAACCCGGGACAGGGGAATTCACCCCTCCACTTT
CASMVNPGQGNSPLHF
>-|TRBJ1-2|-|TRBV4-1
TGCGCCAGCAGCCGAGATCGGACAAACTCCTATGGCTACACCTTC
CASSRDRTNSYGYTF
>TRBD1|TRBJ2-7|-|TRBV2
TGTGCCAGCAGGGGACAGACAGCCTACGAGCAGTACTTC
CASRGQTAYEQYF
>TRBD1|TRBJ1-2|-|TRBV9
TGTGCCAGCAGCGCCACGATAGGGGGCGACGGCTATGGCTACACCTTC
CASSATIGGDGYGYTF
>TRBD2|TRBJ2-5|-|TRBV30
TGTGCCTGGAAAGCGGGAGGTCGCCCGGGGGAGACCCAGTACTTC
CAWKAGGRPGETQYF
>-|TRBJ2-3|-|TRBV12-5
TGTGCTAGTGGTCTCGGGACTCTCGATACGCAGTATTTT
CASGLGTLDTQYF
>TRBD2|TRBJ2-1|-|TRBV10-3
TGTGCCATCAGTCTAGCGGGCGTCCACTCCTACAATGAGCAGTTCTTC
CAISLAGVHSYNEQFF
>TRBD2|TRBJ2-7|-|TRBV10-2
TGCGCCAGCATCCCGACTAGCGGGACGTTAACCTACGAGCAGTACTTC
CASIPTSGTLTYEQYF
>-|TRBJ1-1|-|TRBV5-4
TGTGCCAGCAGCTTGCTTACGGGGGACACTGAAGCTTTCTTT
CASSLLTGDTEAFF
>TRBD1|TRBJ1-2|few|TRBV5-5
TGTGCCAGCAGCAACCTACAGGGGGCATGGGGCTACACCTTC
CASSNLQGAWGYTF
>TRBD1|TRBJ1-2|-|TRBV5-1
TGCGCCAGCAGCTTCGGACTGGACAGGGCGGATGGCTACACCTTC
CASSFGLDRADGYTF
>TRBD1|TRBJ1-5|few|TRBV19
TGTGCCAGTAGTCCCTGGGGACAGGGAAATCAGCCCCAGCATTTT
CASSPWGQGNQPQHF
>TRBD2|TRBJ2-3|-|TRBV7-3
TGTGCCAGCAGCTTAACCCGGGGGGGAGGTGGCACAGATACGCAGTATTTT
CASSLTRGGGGTDTQYF
>TRBD1|TRBJ1-5|few|TRBV10-3
TGTGCCATCAGTGAAGGGGGCTTTCAGCCCCAGCATTTT
CAISEGGFQPQHF
>-|TRBJ2-4|-|TRBV7-2
TGTGCCAGCAGCCAACAAACAGGGTCCAAAAACATTCAGTACTTC
CASSQQTGSKNIQYF
>TRBD1|TRBJ1-2|-|TRBV24-1
TGTGCCACCAGTGAAACAGGGGGCTCGAGAGGCTACACCTTC
CATSETGGSRGYTF
>-|TRBJ2-2|-|TRBV24-1
TGTGCCACCAGTGATCCGCGGGGTGGAACCGGGGAGCTGTTTTTT
CATSDPRGGTGELFF
>-|TRBJ2-3|once|TRBV21-1
TGTGCCAGCCGGGACACAGTTTGTACGCAGTATTTT
CASRDTVCTQYF